This TCR beta chain was sequenced for a study of T cells in Graves' hyperthyroidism and ophthalmopathy. Germline V gives CDR1 SNHLY, CDR2 FYNNEI. V dropped 6 bases and J dropped 4; count of bases not matched to a gene: 3. This CDR3 has 13 residues. Newly diagnosed hyperthyroidism patients aged 18 to 65 years had disease lasting under 2 months. TCR beta CDR3 regions were amplified from RNA. When the TCR CDR3 underwent first-round RT-PCR, the HTBI primer set was used. TCRdb used MiXCR to reprocess the multiplex PCR reads, holding one entry per CDR3 protein. The repertoire holds about 540,000 distinct CDR3 sequences, 46% seen once, with around 7.7% in the top ten.

The chain is built from TRBV2 and TRBJ2-7; 10 nucleotides agree with TRBD2. The clonotype was recovered from a woman under 30 with Graves' hyperthyroidism. Sequencing was carried out using peripheral blood or thyroid tissue (not recorded which). The CDR3 spells CASRLTSGYEQYF. The CDR3 nucleotides are TGTGCCAGCAGATTGACTAGCGGGTACGAGCAGTACTTC.